The 30 T cell receptor beta chains in this list originate from one sample, sequenced in a study of cytomegalovirus exposure and HLA in healthy donors. Primers for the PCR totalled 60 Vbeta and 13 Jbeta. Sequencing was performed with immunoSEQ multiplex PCR; in TCRdb, only in-frame clones are kept and a portion is missing. The sample comprises approximately 180,000 clones, roughly four fifths of which are singletons, and about 1.8% rests with the top ten. The sample comprised PBMCs. The receptors originated from a young man in good health and CMV-seronegative.

V and J are TRBV5-6 and TRBJ2-7, with a possible D match to TRBD1 (5 bases). Germline V gene sequence: CDR1 SGHDT, CDR2 YYEEEE. V was cut by 5 bases and J by 1 base, with 10 bases left in between. The length of the CDR3 is 13 residues. CDR3 coding DNA: TGTGCCAGCAGTCCCGACAGTTCCTACGAGCAGTACTTC. Its protein is CASSPDSSYEQYF.

The rearrangement uses TRBV6-5 and TRBJ2-7; 8 positions agree with TRBD2. CDR1 and CDR2 from the germline V gene are MNHEY and SVGAGI. V was pared by 8 bases and J by 7 bases, with 4 bases of the junction left unmatched. The CDR3 has 11 amino acids. CDR3 coding DNA: TGTGCCAGCGCTCGGGAGGGAGAGCAGTACTTC. Translation gives CASAREGEQYF.

The chain links TRBV4-3 to TRBJ1-1; no reliable D call. Germline CDR1 reads LGHNA; CDR2 reads YSLEER. Trimming shortened V by 0 bases and J by 7 bases, and 9 bases separated the two germline ends. This CDR3 region has 13 residues. CDR3 in amino acids: CASSQDLGLEAFF. CDR3 DNA: TGCGCCAGCAGCCAAGATTTGGGCCTTGAAGCTTTCTTT.

This chain uses TRBV4-3 with TRBJ2-3; no clear D. Germline V gene lookup returns CDR1 LGHNA and CDR2 YSLEER. This CDR3 spans 14 amino acids. V lost 0 bases, J lost 11 bases, and 15 bases lay in between. CDR3 region: CASSQDRLVFGQYF. The CDR3 DNA reads as TGCGCCAGCAGCCAAGATCGTTTGGTTTTCGGGCAGTATTTT.

This clone has just one count. The V and J genes are TRBV5-1 and TRBJ2-1; possibly TRBD2 for D (5 bases). V was clipped by 0 bases and J by 0 bases, with 10 bases between them. CDR1 SGHRS and CDR2 YFSETQ come from the germline V gene. CDR3 length: 16 residues. CDR3 region: CASSLASGNSYNEQFF. CDR3 DNA sequence: TGCGCCAGCAGCTTGGCTTCGGGAAACTCCTACAATGAGCAGTTCTTC.

The CDR3 DNA is TGTGCCACCAGCAGAGATACGGGGAAGAACACCGGGGAGCTGTTTTTT. This translates into CATSRDTGKNTGELFF. The chain couples TRBV15 to TRBJ2-2, with TRBD2 as a possible D gene (5 bases). There are 16 residues in the CDR3. Trimming took 0 bases from V and 1 from J, leaving 9 bases between them. Germline values: CDR1 LNHNV, CDR2 YYDKDF (reference sequence).

The V call is TRBV29-1, the J call TRBJ2-2, with D possibly being TRBD2 (5 bases). V gave up 4 bases and J gave up 0 bases, with 12 bases separating them. CDR3 length: 15 amino acids. Germline CDR1 is SQVTM and CDR2 is ANQGSEA. DNA of the CDR3: TGCAGCGTTGCGCCCCAGGACTCGAACACCGGGGAGCTGTTTTTT. Amino acids: CSVAPQDSNTGELFF.

The table lists this clone with a count of one. V and J are TRBV28 and TRBJ2-2, with TRBD1 matching 9 bases. The germline CDR1 and CDR2 sequences are MDHEN and SYDVKM. V lost 6 bases to trimming and J lost 1 base; unmatched junction nucleotides: 9. This CDR3 is built from 17 residues. The CDR3 here is CASSRNHRGQNTGELFF. For the CDR3, the DNA is TGTGCCAGCAGCCGAAACCACAGGGGGCAGAACACCGGGGAGCTGTTTTTT.

The chain employs TRBV29-1 and TRBJ2-7; D possibly corresponds to TRBD1 (6 bases). This CDR3 is 13 amino acids long. The ends were cut back, 7 bases at V and 6 bases at J, with 19 bases in the middle. Per the germline V gene, CDR1 is SQVTM and CDR2 is ANQGSEA. CDR3 region: CSGGTSQSSEQYF. CDR3 bases: TGCAGCGGGGGGACAAGTCAATCGTCCGAGCAGTACTTC.

This chain joins TRBV9 and TRBJ1-6; the match to TRBD1 covers 8 bases. CDR3 length: 15 residues. CDR1 and CDR2 from the germline V gene are SGDLS and YYNGEE. The V and J ends lost 3 bases and 9 bases, in that order; junction bases with no gene match: 8. The CDR3 reads CASSETGDGISPLHF. DNA for the CDR3: TGTGCCAGCAGCGAGACAGGGGATGGGATTTCACCCCTCCACTTT.

The gene calls are TRBV7-9 and TRBJ2-7; maybe TRBD1 (6 bases). Germline V CDR1 and CDR2: SEHNR, FQNEAQ (reference sequence). This CDR3 region has 12 residues. Between the trimmed V and J ends, which lost 8 bases and 3 bases, there was a span of 11 bases. The CDR3 loop is CASGGQFYEQYF. CDR3 DNA sequence: TGTGCCAGCGGCGGACAGTTCTACGAGCAGTACTTC.

The chain recombines TRBV6-6 with TRBJ1-5; D not certain. Germline V gene sequence: CDR1 MNHNY, CDR2 SVGAGI (reference sequence). The V end lost 0 bases, the J end lost 6 bases, and 6 bases lay between the germline ends. The CDR3 contains 13 residues. The CDR3 sequence is CASSYSFRQPQHF. In DNA, the CDR3 is TGTGCCAGCAGTTACTCGTTCCGTCAGCCCCAGCATTTT.

V usage is TRBV10-1 and J usage is TRBJ1-6; 9 nucleotides agree with TRBD1. Germline CDR1 and CDR2: WNHNN and SYGVQD (reference sequence). The CDR3 spans 14 residues. V gave up 3 bases and J gave up 7 bases; unmatched junction bases: 1. The CDR3 is CASSEGTGNSPLHF. CDR3 nucleotide sequence: TGCGCCAGCAGTGAAGGGACAGGGAATTCACCCCTCCACTTT.

This clone appeared once. The V call is TRBV27, the J call TRBJ2-5, with TRBD1 as a possible D gene (5 bases). V was trimmed by 6 bases and J by 5 bases, leaving 19 bases between them. The CDR3 length is 15 residues. The germline gives CDR1 MNHEY, CDR2 SMNVEV (reference sequence). CDR3 protein: CASRTLGKGAETQYF. The CDR3 DNA sequence: TGTGCCAGCAGAACATTGGGGAAAGGGGCTGAGACCCAGTACTTC.

CDR3 in amino acids: CASSFTDSHKYF. In DNA, the CDR3 is TGTGCCAGCAGCTTCACTGACAGCCATAAGTACTTC. This chain connects TRBV28 to TRBJ2-7, with D perhaps matching TRBD1 (5 bases). The CDR3 has 12 residues. Germline V gives CDR1 MDHEN, CDR2 SYDVKM. V lost 6 bases to trimming and J lost 11 bases, with 17 bases between them.

The chain recombines TRBV7-3 with TRBJ2-1, with 7 bases lining up with TRBD2. This CDR3 region has 16 residues. The germline V gene has CDR1 SGHTA and CDR2 FQGTGA. J gave up 0 bases and V 2 bases, and 4 bases lay outside the gene matches. The DNA for the CDR3 is TGTGCCAGCAGCTTAGACGGGAGGAGCTCCTACAATGAGCAGTTCTTC. Translated: CASSLDGRSSYNEQFF.

The chain links TRBV5-1 to TRBJ2-3; 9 bases are shared with TRBD2. Germline values: CDR1 SGHRS, CDR2 YFSETQ. The junction had 12 bases not matched to a gene; V was cut back by 4 bases and J by 6 bases. The CDR3 has 16 amino acids. The CDR3 sequence is CASSPAAGGPRDTQYF. In DNA, the CDR3 is TGCGCCAGCAGCCCCGCCGCGGGGGGGCCTAGGGATACGCAGTATTTT. The entire variable domain, with the rest obtained from reference TRBV5-1 and TRBJ2-3, is as follows: KAGVTQTPRYLIKTRGQQVTLSCSPISGHRSVSWYQQTPGQGLQFLFEYFSETQRNKGNFPGRFSGRQFSNSRSEMNVSTLELGDSALYLCASSPAAGGPRDTQYFGPGTRLTVL.

The chain is built from TRBV19 and TRBJ2-1, with a possible D match to TRBD2 (6 bases). Trimming shortened V by 7 bases and J by 3 bases, and 25 bases separated the two germline ends. Germline CDR1 reads LNHDA; CDR2 reads SQIVND (reference sequence). This CDR3 is built from 18 residues. The DNA of the CDR3 is TGTGCCAGTAAATGGAGACTAGTAGAGGTAACGGACTACAATGAGCAGTTCTTC. This sequence encodes CASKWRLVEVTDYNEQFF.

This chain joins TRBV7-2 and TRBJ1-1; TRBD1 matches at 8 bases. Germline values: CDR1 SGHTA, CDR2 FQGNSA. The CDR3 contains 15 residues. The ends lost 2 bases at V and 3 bases at J; junction bases unmatched: 5. In DNA form, the CDR3 reads TGTGCCAGCAGCTTACAGGGGGCGCGGGACACTGAAGCTTTCTTT. Amino acid sequence: CASSLQGARDTEAFF.

V usage is TRBV6-1 and J usage is TRBJ2-1; 9 nucleotides line up with TRBD2. The CDR3 has 15 residues. V was pared by 5 bases and J by 1 base, with 3 bases of the junction left unmatched. In germline, CDR1 is MNHNS, CDR2 SASEGT. The DNA for the CDR3 is TGTGCCAGCAGTCTAACTAGCGGGTCCTACAATGAGCAGTTCTTC. Translating gives CASSLTSGSYNEQFF.

The V and J genes are TRBV4-3 and TRBJ2-3, with 10 bases matching TRBD2. CDR3 length: 15 amino acids. The J segment lost 4 bases and the V segment lost 4 bases, leaving 5 bases of the junction unmatched. Germline CDR1 reads LGHNA; CDR2 reads YSLEER. As DNA, the CDR3 is TGCGCCAGCAGCCCCACTAGCGGGGTTTCAGATACGCAGTATTTT. Its translation is CASSPTSGVSDTQYF.

V is TRBV4-1 and J is TRBJ2-6, with 7 bases aligning to TRBD1. CDR3 size: 17 residues. With V trimmed by 2 bases and J by 2 bases, 6 bases remained unmatched. CDR1 and CDR2 (germline): MGHRA, YSYEKL. Here the CDR3 DNA reads TGCGCCAGCAGCCAAATCCAGACAGGGACTGGGGCCAACGTCCTGACTTTC. The encoded protein is CASSQIQTGTGANVLTF.

This chain connects TRBV11-2 to TRBJ2-2, with 9 bases aligning to TRBD1. The CDR3 is made up of 15 amino acids. V gave up 4 bases and J gave up 5 bases; unmatched junction bases: 5. Germline V CDR1 and CDR2: SGHAT, FQNNGV. CDR3 nucleotide sequence: TGTGCCAGCAGCTACACAGGGGGCGGAACCGGGGAGCTGTTTTTT. It encodes CASSYTGGGTGELFF. The full variable domain, its missing parts supplied by reference TRBV11-2 and TRBJ2-2, is EAGVAQSPRYKIIEKRQSVAFWCNPISGHATLYWYQQILGQGPKLLIQFQNNGVVDDSQLPKDRFSAERLKGVDSTLKIQPAKLEDSAVYLCASSYTGGGTGELFFGEGSRLTVL.

The chain is built from TRBV6-5 and TRBJ1-5; the D gene is possibly TRBD1 (6 bases). The V and J ends lost 7 bases and 4 bases respectively, with 11 bases between them. CDR1 and CDR2 from the germline V gene are MNHEY and SVGAGI. CDR3 size: 13 residues. The DNA of the CDR3 is TGTGCCAGCACCCTAACAGGGAATCAGCCCCAGCATTTT. It specifies CASTLTGNQPQHF.

The rearrangement joins TRBV10-1 to TRBJ2-5, with 9 bases fitting TRBD1. The J call may be wrong; the DNA end is better matched by TRBJ2-7. The CDR3 is 14 amino acids. Germline CDR1 is WNHNN and CDR2 is SYGVQD (reference sequence). The CDR3 region has the DNA TGCGCCACGCTGAACAGGGGGCGTAAGTACGAGCAGTACTTC. It yields the protein CATLNRGRKYEQYF.

This rearrangement joins TRBV19 to TRBJ1-2, with D tentatively TRBD1 (6 bases). Germline V CDR1 and CDR2: LNHDA, SQIVND (reference sequence). Trimming cost V 6 bases and J 5 bases, with 13 bases left between them. CDR3 size: 13 residues. CDR3 sequence (DNA): TGTGCCAGTAGAGGGGACAACCTATATGGCTACACCTTC. Protein: CASRGDNLYGYTF.

This chain joins TRBV6-6 and TRBJ1-1; 10 positions agree with TRBD1. CDR3 length equals 15 residues. V lost 5 bases, J lost 4 bases, and 7 bases stayed unmatched. CDR1 and CDR2 from the germline V gene are MNHNY and SVGAGI (reference sequence). In DNA, the CDR3 is TGTGCCAGCAGTAACCGACAGGGGGCTGGCACTGAAGCTTTCTTT. This translates into CASSNRQGAGTEAFF.

This clone was seen more than once but under ten times. CDR3 in amino acids: CASSQGWGRLGETQYF. The CDR3 nucleotides read TGCGCCAGCAGCCAAGGATGGGGCCGTCTGGGAGAGACCCAGTACTTC. The chain recombines TRBV4-1 with TRBJ2-5; the D gene is possibly TRBD1 (5 bases). V lost 1 base and J 4 bases, leaving 16 bases between the germline ends. The CDR3 is 16 residues long. From germline, CDR1 is MGHRA and CDR2 YSYEKL.

V and J are TRBV20-1 and TRBJ2-5; maybe TRBD2 (5 bases). Germline V CDR1 and CDR2: DFQATT, SNEGSKA (reference sequence). V gave up 0 bases and J gave up 7 bases, with 6 bases separating them. CDR3 length: 11 residues. This chain's CDR3 is CSARDRGTQYF. DNA of the CDR3: TGCAGTGCTAGAGACCGGGGGACCCAGTACTTC.

The chain is built from TRBV25-1 and TRBJ2-3; TRBD2 aligns across 9 bases. J lost 0 bases, V lost 0 bases, and 1 base had no gene match. Looked up from germline, CDR1 is MGHDK and CDR2 is SYGVNS. The length of the CDR3 is 16 residues. CDR3: CASSEYTSGSTDTQYF. The CDR3 DNA follows: TGTGCCAGCAGTGAATACACTAGCGGGAGCACAGATACGCAGTATTTT.